Listed here are 26 T cell receptor beta chains from one sample, sequenced in a study of blood T cell repertoires in COVID-19. Assay: immunoSEQ multiplex PCR; the TCRdb copy retains only in-frame clones and omits some. The table lists 150,000 or so clones, about 76% of them singletons. Sequenced material: peripheral blood. These receptors all stem from a woman aged 65 to 85 with COVID-19, enrolled during active disease.

CDR3 coding DNA: TGTGCCAGCAGTTCTAGATACCCTAGCACAGATACGCAGTATTTT. This sequence encodes CASSSRYPSTDTQYF. The chain is built from TRBV7-2 and TRBJ2-3; D ambiguous. The CDR3 consists of 15 residues. Between the trimmed V and J ends, which lost 6 bases and 0 bases, there was a span of 13 bases. Germline assignment: CDR1 SGHTA and CDR2 FQGNSA. Variable domain in full (rest from reference TRBV7-2 and TRBJ2-3): GAGVSQSPSNKVTEKGKDVELRCDPISGHTALYWYRQSLGQGLEFLIYFQGNSAPDKSGLPSDRFSAERTGGSVSTLTIQRTQQEDSAVYLCASSSRYPSTDTQYFGPGTRLTVL.

The chain couples TRBV6-5 to TRBJ1-2, with D tentatively TRBD1 (6 bases). CDR1 and CDR2 from the germline V gene are MNHEY and SVGAGI. The length of the CDR3 is 13 residues. V lost 11 bases and J 1 base, leaving 14 bases between the germline ends. CDR3 coding DNA: TGTGCCGAGGGGGGGGAGATTAACTATGGCTACACCTTC. This translates into CAEGGEINYGYTF.

The chain employs TRBV5-1 and TRBJ2-3, with 13 bases identical to TRBD2. The CDR3 is 17 residues long. With V trimmed by 3 bases and J by 3 bases, 7 bases remained unmatched. Per germline, CDR1 SGHRS and CDR2 YFSETQ. The CDR3 nucleotides are TGCGCCAGCAGCTCCGGGACTAGCGGGGTCCAAACAGATACGCAGTATTTT. Translation gives CASSSGTSGVQTDTQYF.

V is TRBV6-1 and J is TRBJ2-5; TRBD1 might be the D (7 bases). The germline gives CDR1 MNHNS, CDR2 SASEGT. V lost 4 bases and J lost 2, with 17 bases in between. CDR3 length: 16 amino acids. The CDR3, as DNA: TGTGCCAGCAGTGGCACCACCCCAGGGGGGCAAGAGACCCAGTACTTC. It codes for CASSGTTPGGQETQYF.

As to this clone: An end of the junction does not agree with germline; a read error may underlie this. V gene TRBV28 combines with J gene TRBJ1-3; weak D call: TRBD1 (6 bases). The CDR3 is 18 amino acids. In germline, CDR1 is MDHEN, CDR2 SYDVKM. Written as DNA, the CDR3 is TGTGCCAGCAGTACTCTTAGTAGGGGGGGCCTCTCTGAAAACACCATATATTTT. The encoded protein is CASSTLSRGGLSENTIYF.

The chain carries TRBV5-1 and TRBJ2-4; 7 bases line up with TRBD1. Germline CDR1 SGHRS, CDR2 YFSETQ. This CDR3 is built from 14 residues. V lost 4 bases to trimming and J lost 4 bases; unmatched junction nucleotides: 5. This CDR3 is CASSGTGVKNIQYF. In DNA, the CDR3 is TGCGCCAGCAGCGGAACAGGGGTGAAAAACATTCAGTACTTC.

This rearrangement joins TRBV7-2 to TRBJ2-7, with D possibly TRBD2 on 6 matching bases. CDR3 length: 16 amino acids. CDR1 and CDR2 (germline): SGHTA, FQGNSA. The V and J ends lost 1 base and 6 bases respectively, with 19 bases between them. In DNA form, the CDR3 reads TGTGCCAGCAGCTTAGGTTGGGGGGAACCTACGTTCGAGCAGTACTTC. This codes for CASSLGWGEPTFEQYF.

Here the CDR3 reads CASSLYSGGSSYNEQFF. CDR3 coding DNA: TGTGCCAGCAGCTTATATAGCGGGGGAAGCTCCTACAATGAGCAGTTCTTC. V and J are TRBV7-2 and TRBJ2-1; TRBD2 matches at 9 bases. Germline CDR1 SGHTA, CDR2 FQGNSA. The CDR3 consists of 17 residues. Trimming took 2 bases from V and 0 from J; bases not matched to a gene: 5. Together with reference TRBV7-2 and TRBJ2-1, the CDR3 gives the full variable domain: GAGVSQSPSNKVTEKGKDVELRCDPISGHTALYWYRQSLGQGLEFLIYFQGNSAPDKSGLPSDRFSAERTGGSVSTLTIQRTQQEDSAVYLCASSLYSGGSSYNEQFFGPGTRLTVL.

V usage is TRBV3-1 (or the pseudogene TRBV3-2) and J usage is TRBJ1-2, with D possibly matching TRBD1 (5 bases). V lost 4 bases and J 7 bases, leaving 22 bases between the germline ends. CDR1 and CDR2 from the germline V gene are LGHDT and YNNKEL (reference sequence). The CDR3 sequence is 16 residues long. The CDR3 protein is CASSPPMGGRSFGYTF. The DNA for the CDR3 is TGTGCCAGCAGCCCCCCAATGGGGGGACGGTCCTTTGGCTACACCTTC.

This clone appeared a few times. The chain carries TRBV28 and TRBJ1-5; 9 bases are shared with TRBD1. Germline CDR1 reads MDHEN; CDR2 reads SYDVKM. The CDR3 spans 16 residues. J lost 4 bases, V lost 3 bases, and 7 bases had no gene match. This chain's CDR3 is CASSFPSGQGNQPQHF. Written as DNA, the CDR3 is TGTGCCAGCAGTTTCCCCTCGGGACAGGGTAATCAGCCCCAGCATTTT.

In this sample, this clone turned up a few times. The chain employs TRBV5-1 and TRBJ2-2, with TRBD2 matching 10 bases. Germline CDR1 is SGHRS and CDR2 is YFSETQ. There are 17 residues in the CDR3. J gave up 1 base and V 4 bases, and 7 bases lay outside the gene matches. CDR3 DNA: TGCGCCAGCAGCCCCCAGGGGACTAGCGTGAACACCGGGGAGCTGTTTTTT. Its translation: CASSPQGTSVNTGELFF.

This rearrangement joins TRBV2 to TRBJ1-6; no reliable D call. This CDR3 spans 12 amino acids. The V gene's germline CDR1 is SNHLY and CDR2 FYNNEI. V lost 6 bases to trimming and J lost 6 bases, with 6 bases between them. CDR3 region: CASRLFNSPLHF. The CDR3 DNA follows: TGTGCCAGCAGACTGTTTAATTCACCCCTCCACTTT. Supplemented by reference TRBV2 and TRBJ1-6, the full variable domain reads EPEVTQTPSHQVTQMGQEVILRCVPISNHLYFYWYRQILGQKVEFLVSFYNNEISEKSEIFDDQFSVERPDGSNFTLKIRSTKLEDSAMYFCASRLFNSPLHFGNGTRLTVT.

This clone occurred a few times. The chain combines TRBV6-1 with TRBJ1-3; D is uncertain. In germline, CDR1 is MNHNS, CDR2 SASEGT. This CDR3 comprises 15 residues. V lost 1 base, J lost 1 base, and 8 bases lay in between. DNA of the CDR3: TGTGCCAGCAGTGAAGTCGGGGTTTCTGGAAACACCATATATTTT. The encoded protein is CASSEVGVSGNTIYF.

The genes are TRBV12-3 or TRBV12-4 and TRBJ1-5, with D hard to call. This CDR3 is built from 13 residues. V lost 6 bases to trimming and J lost 2 bases, with 8 bases between them. The DNA for the CDR3 is TGTGCCAGCAGCCACCGGGGCAATCAGCCCCAGCATTTT. Translation gives CASSHRGNQPQHF.

The chain couples TRBV2 to TRBJ1-2, with 11 bases that match TRBD1. CDR1 is SNHLY and CDR2 is FYNNEI in the germline V gene. The CDR3 spans 14 residues. V gave up 8 bases and J gave up 5 bases; unmatched junction bases: 7. CDR3 loop: CASAAGTGGYGYTF. CDR3 nucleotide sequence: TGTGCCAGCGCCGCCGGGACAGGGGGGTATGGCTACACCTTC.

The chain carries TRBV5-4 and TRBJ2-7; a weak D match, TRBD1 (6 bases). Germline V gives CDR1 SGHNT, CDR2 YYREEE (reference sequence). V was shortened by 3 bases and J by 0 bases, with 10 bases between the two germline ends. The CDR3 runs 14 residues. The CDR3 DNA reads as TGTGCCAGCAGCTCCGGACAGTCCTCCTACGAGCAGTACTTC. It specifies CASSSGQSSYEQYF. Full variable domain (remainder filled in from reference TRBV5-4 and TRBJ2-7): ETGVTQSPTHLIKTRGQQVTLRCSSQSGHNTVSWYQQALGQGPQFIFQYYREEENGRGNFPPRFSGLQFPNYSSELNVNALELDDSALYLCASSSGQSSYEQYFGPGTRLTVT.

The chain joins TRBV6-6 to TRBJ2-7; 11 nucleotides align to TRBD1. Germline trimming cut 6 bases from V and 2 bases from J; bases unmatched to any gene: 3. The CDR3 runs to 14 residues. Germline V gene lookup returns CDR1 MNHNY and CDR2 SVGAGI (reference sequence). CDR3 in DNA: TGTGCCAGCAGAGGACAGGGGGCAACCTACGAGCAGTACTTC. Its protein product is CASRGQGATYEQYF.

CDR3: CASSSGTEAFF. CDR3 sequence (DNA): TGTGCCAGCAGTTCGGGTACTGAAGCTTTCTTT. The chain uses TRBV6-5 and TRBJ1-1; D not resolved. The CDR3 totals 11 residues. Germline CDR1 reads MNHEY; CDR2 reads SVGAGI. V dropped 4 bases and J dropped 5 bases, with 5 bases sitting between them.

The chain employs TRBV12-3 or TRBV12-4 and TRBJ1-6; D gene uncertain. CDR3 size: 12 residues. V dropped 2 bases and J dropped 11 bases, with 7 bases sitting between them. The CDR3 sequence is CASSLPQTPLHF. CDR3 nucleotides: TGTGCCAGCAGTTTACCCCAAACACCCCTCCACTTT.

CDR3 sequence reads: CASTETGSSYNSPLHF. CDR3 DNA sequence: TGTGCCAGTACCGAGACAGGGAGCTCCTATAATTCACCCCTCCACTTT. The chain carries TRBV19 and TRBJ1-6; 7 bases align to TRBD1. V was clipped by 7 bases and J by 0 bases; unmatched bases: 6. Germline assignment: CDR1 LNHDA and CDR2 SQIVND (reference sequence). This CDR3 spans 16 amino acids.

V is TRBV6-5 and J is TRBJ2-1; the D gene is possibly TRBD2 (5 bases). CDR3 size: 13 residues. Looked up from germline, CDR1 is MNHEY and CDR2 is SVGAGI. The V gene lost 0 bases and the J gene lost 7 bases, with 7 bases spanning the gap. DNA of the CDR3: TGTGCCAGCAGTTACTCCTCGGGAAATGAGCAGTTCTTC. This encodes CASSYSSGNEQFF.

This chain connects TRBV5-4 to TRBJ1-2; possible D gene TRBD1, 6 bases. CDR3 size: 13 residues. Trimming took 3 bases from V and 6 from J, leaving 12 bases between them. CDR1 is SGHNT and CDR2 is YYREEE in the germline V gene (reference sequence). As DNA, the CDR3 is TGTGCCAGCAGCTCCGACAGGATCGATGGCTACACCTTC. Protein sequence: CASSSDRIDGYTF.

This chain links TRBV11-2 with TRBJ2-7, with D perhaps matching TRBD2 (6 bases). V shed 6 bases and J shed 1 base, with 10 bases lying between them. The CDR3 has 13 amino acids. In germline, CDR1 is SGHAT, CDR2 FQNNGV. The CDR3 spells CASRRLGSYEQYF. CDR3 DNA sequence: TGTGCCAGCAGAAGACTAGGTTCCTACGAGCAGTACTTC. The whole variable domain, remainder taken from reference TRBV11-2 and TRBJ2-7, is EAGVAQSPRYKIIEKRQSVAFWCNPISGHATLYWYQQILGQGPKLLIQFQNNGVVDDSQLPKDRFSAERLKGVDSTLKIQPAKLEDSAVYLCASRRLGSYEQYFGPGTRLTVT.

The rearrangement uses TRBV10-3 and TRBJ1-3; 7 bases line up with TRBD1. The length of the CDR3 is 14 residues. In germline, CDR1 is ENHRY, CDR2 SYGVKD. The V gene end was trimmed by 10 bases and the J gene end by 6 bases; junction bases not matched to a gene: 12. CDR3 sequence: CASLRDSLVNTIYF. The DNA of the CDR3 is TGTGCCAGTCTCCGGGACAGCCTCGTAAACACCATATATTTT.

The V gene is TRBV7-2, the J gene TRBJ2-2, with unresolved D. Between the trimmed V and J ends, which lost 8 bases and 9 bases, there was a span of 10 bases. The CDR3 length is 11 residues. Germline lookup yields CDR1 SGHTA and CDR2 FQGNSA. CDR3 protein: CASGPPRELFF. The CDR3 DNA reads as TGTGCCAGCGGCCCCCCCCGGGAGCTGTTTTTT.

This chain uses TRBV7-8 with TRBJ2-7, with unresolved D. This CDR3 has 14 residues. Germline V gene lookup returns CDR1 SGHVS and CDR2 FQNEAQ. With 7 bases removed from V and 7 bases from J, the gap between germline ends came to 20 bases. CDR3: CASTPLENYEEQYF. Written as DNA, the CDR3 is TGTGCCAGCACCCCATTAGAAAACTACGAGGAGCAGTACTTC.